This T cell receptor beta chain was captured by sequencing in a study of CD8 T cells in ankylosing spondylitis. TCRdb reprocessed the 5' RACE reads with MiXCR, giving one entry per CDR3 protein. The table has some 350,000 distinct CDR3 sequences, 14% to 15% seen once. This clonotype turned up a few times. The CDR3 is 18 residues long. CDR1 and CDR2 from the germline V gene are DFQATT and SNEGSKA (reference sequence). The trim removed 0 bases at V and 3 bases at J, leaving 15 bases unmatched. The TCR was taken from a male donor with ankylosing spondylitis or in good health (not recorded which). The sequenced sample was blood, either unsorted or a sorted T cell fraction (not recorded which). This chain links TRBV20-1 with TRBJ2-3; TRBD2 matches at 7 bases. The CDR3 here is CSARELVRASGRTDTQYF. Here the CDR3 DNA reads TGCAGTGCTAGAGAACTGGTTCGGGCTAGCGGAAGAACAGATACGCAGTATTTT.